The text below deals with one TCR beta chain. In the authors' workflow: Estimation of nucleated cell counts relied on the amplification of reference gene primers. The repertoire was sequenced with immunoSEQ multiplex PCR; TCRdb's copy has only in-frame clones and lacks some. D and trimming were read from the DNA, whereas the V and J calls and clone size are those reported in that table. Among 200,000 to 300,000 clones listed, about 70% were seen once. The sample originates from a study of blood T cell repertoires in COVID-19. Study-wide context: Acute and convalescent COVID-19 specimens originated in the United States, Italy and Spain. PBMCs, B-cell-depleted T cells, or T cells were the source of the cDNA or gDNA that made up the material.

Germline lookup yields CDR1 MNHNS and CDR2 SASEGT. The CDR3 runs to 19 residues. V was pared by 2 bases and J by 6 bases, with 25 bases between. This chain joins TRBV6-1 and TRBJ2-2; D is possibly TRBD1 (6 bases). This TCR was sampled from a woman older than 75 with acute or convalescent COVID-19. The specimen sequenced was peripheral blood. The CDR3 spells CASSERGFRTGLFSGELFF. CDR3 bases: TGTGCCAGCAGTGAAAGGGGGTTCCGCACAGGGTTATTCTCCGGGGAGCTGTTTTTT.